Listed below are T cell receptor beta chains from one sample, sequenced in a study of shared clonotypes between healthy human individuals. Some clones are missing from TCRdb's copy, which holds only in-frame ones; the method was immunoSEQ multiplex PCR. The sample yields 2.3 million or so clones, approximately 93% seen once. The sequenced material came from naive CD4+ T cells from PBMCs. These receptor sequences come from a man aged 18 to 30 in good health. Some clones in this sample may be carry-over from other donors' samples. Each CDR3 is given with its conserved first and last residue. The D gene is left open where the match is weak. A row's size may be missing; if present it is once, few, many or a size class.

v_call	j_call	clone_size	d_call	cdr3_nt	cdr3_aa
TRBV28	TRBJ1-1	NA	NA	TGTGCCACCCCTGGGGGGGGGAACACTGAAGCTTTCTTT	CATPGGGNTEAFF
TRBV27	TRBJ2-6	NA	TRBD1	TGTGCCAGCAGTGACAGGGGGCTGACGTCTGGGGCCAACGTCCTGACTTTC	CASSDRGLTSGANVLTF
TRBV28	TRBJ1-2	NA	TRBD1	TGTGCCAGCAGTTCCGGGACACAGGGGGGGTTGGGCTACACCTTC	CASSSGTQGGLGYTF
TRBV6-1	TRBJ1-4	NA	NA	TGTGCCAGCAGCCCCCGGGACGGAAGGAATGAAAAACTGTTTTTT	CASSPRDGRNEKLFF
TRBV11-2	TRBJ2-2	NA	TRBD1	TGTGCCAGCAGCCGAAGGCAGGGGGTAAACACCGGGGAGCTGTTTTTT	CASSRRQGVNTGELFF
TRBV14	TRBJ1-4	NA	NA	TGTGCCAGCAGCCAAGATAACAGTGCCGCTGAAAAACTGTTTTTT	CASSQDNSAAEKLFF
TRBV5-1	TRBJ1-2	NA	TRBD1	TGCGCCAGCAGCTCGACAGGGTATGGTGGCTACACCTTC	CASSSTGYGGYTF
TRBV7-2	TRBJ2-7	NA	TRBD2	TGTGCCAGCAGCTTATTCGGCGGGAGCTCCTACGAGCAGTACTTC	CASSLFGGSSYEQYF
TRBV7-8	TRBJ2-3	NA	NA	TGTGCCAGCAGCTTAGGGCTAGGCACAGATACGCAGTATTTT	CASSLGLGTDTQYF
TRBV10-1	TRBJ1-3	NA	NA	TGCGCCAGCAATGGACAGTTGGAGGACACCATATATTTT	CASNGQLEDTIYF
TRBV18	TRBJ1-5	NA	NA	TGTGCCAGCTCACTGGGACCTCGGCAACAGCCCCAGCATTTT	CASSLGPRQQPQHF
TRBV10-1	TRBJ2-7	NA	TRBD1	TGCGCCAGCAGTACCCAGACAGGGGGCACCTACGAGCAGTACTTC	CASSTQTGGTYEQYF
TRBV5-4	TRBJ2-3	once	TRBD2	TGTGCCAGCAGCCGGACTAGCGAGCCCCCAGATACGCAGTATTTT	CASSRTSEPPDTQYF
TRBV5-1	TRBJ2-5	NA	TRBD1	TGCGCCAGCAGCCCCGGGACAGGGAAAGAGACCCAGTACTTC	CASSPGTGKETQYF
TRBV5-4	TRBJ2-5	NA	TRBD2	TGTGCCAGCAGCTTGGGGGGATCAGCGGGAGGTCTCCAAGAGACCCAGTACTTC	CASSLGGSAGGLQETQYF
TRBV5-5	TRBJ1-5	NA	TRBD1	TGTGCCAGCAGCGCCTCGACAGGGGGCGGTCAGCCCCAGCATTTT	CASSASTGGGQPQHF
TRBV15	TRBJ2-7	NA	NA	TGTGCCACCAGCAGGGCTGAAAAGTTCGAGCAGTACTTC	CATSRAEKFEQYF
TRBV6-1	TRBJ2-1	NA	TRBD1	TGTGCCAGCAGTGACTGGGACAGGGGGCGGCCCTACAATGAGCAGTTCTTC	CASSDWDRGRPYNEQFF
TRBV7-9	TRBJ1-1	NA	TRBD1	TGTGCCAGCAGCTCACAGGGGTTCACTGAAGCTTTCTTT	CASSSQGFTEAFF
TRBV30	TRBJ1-3	NA	TRBD1	TGTGCCTGGAGTAGGACAGGGAGTTTCTCTGGAAACACCATATATTTT	CAWSRTGSFSGNTIYF
TRBV2	TRBJ2-5	NA	NA	TGTGCCAGCAGCGAACAGGAGTACCAAGAGACCCAGTACTTC	CASSEQEYQETQYF
TRBV11-2	TRBJ2-1	NA	NA	TGTGCCAGCAGCTTACAACGGGTAAGCTCCTACAATGAGCAGTTCTTC	CASSLQRVSSYNEQFF
TRBV7-2	TRBJ2-1	NA	TRBD2	TGTGCCAGCAGCCAGACTAGCGGGAGGCCGGCCGCGGAGCAGTTCTTC	CASSQTSGRPAAEQFF
TRBV19	TRBJ1-5	NA	NA	TGTGCCAGTAGTGGACAGCCCCTGGGTAGCAATCAGCCCCAGCATTTT	CASSGQPLGSNQPQHF
TRBV5-6	TRBJ2-2	NA	NA	TGTGCCAGCAGCGAGAAGAGACTACAGAACACCGGGGAGCTGTTTTTT	CASSEKRLQNTGELFF
TRBV5-1	TRBJ1-2	NA	TRBD1	TGCGCCAGCGCCACCGGGACAGACGCTGGCTACACCTTC	CASATGTDAGYTF
TRBV28	TRBJ2-7	NA	NA	TGTGCCAGCAGTCTGATGGGCAGCGAGCAGTACTTC	CASSLMGSEQYF
TRBV6-5	TRBJ1-1	NA	NA	TGTGCCATCAGCGAGACTTCAGGGACTGAAGCTTTCTTT	CAISETSGTEAFF
TRBV28	TRBJ2-3	NA	TRBD1	TGTGCCAGCACCAAAGGGGGCCCGCTAGGTCGAGATACGCAGTATTTT	CASTKGGPLGRDTQYF
TRBV7-2	TRBJ2-3	NA	NA	TGTGCCAGCCGGAGGGCCGTCTCTTTAACAGATACGCAGTATTTT	CASRRAVSLTDTQYF
TRBV6-6	TRBJ2-1	NA	TRBD2	TGTGCCAGCAGTCCCCGGATAGCGGGAAATTGGGAGCAGTTCTTC	CASSPRIAGNWEQFF
TRBV5-1	TRBJ2-7	NA	TRBD1	TGCGCCAGCAGCTTCCGGGACAGGGGGCTTACTGCCTACGAGCAGTACTTC	CASSFRDRGLTAYEQYF
TRBV7-2	TRBJ2-7	NA	NA	TGTGCCAGCAGCTTAAACCGGCCCTCAGTTTCCTACGAGCAGTACTTC	CASSLNRPSVSYEQYF
TRBV4-2	TRBJ2-7	NA	NA	TGTGCCAGCAGCTCTTGGGTTGGGGGCCTCTACGAGCAGTACTTC	CASSSWVGGLYEQYF
TRBV30	TRBJ2-7	NA	TRBD1	TGTGCCCAAGGACAGGGGGCCTACGAGCAGTACTTC	CAQGQGAYEQYF
TRBV10-3	TRBJ2-7	once	TRBD2	TGTGCCACCACTAGCGGGAGGGCAGATGAGCAGTACTTC	CATTSGRADEQYF
TRBV4-1	TRBJ2-7	once	TRBD2	TGCGCCAGCAGCCGCTTAGGGGCGGGAGGGGTCTACGAGCAGTACTTC	CASSRLGAGGVYEQYF
TRBV7-9	TRBJ2-7	NA	NA	TGTGCCAGCAGCGCCGAGGGGTGGCAGTACTTC	CASSAEGWQYF
TRBV14	TRBJ1-2	NA	NA	TGTGCCAGCAGCTATGCCTCCGGGGCCGCCTATGGCTACACCTTC	CASSYASGAAYGYTF
TRBV11-2	TRBJ2-3	NA	NA	TGTGCCAGCAGCTTAGATCGGCGACTAACCACAGATACGCAGTATTTT	CASSLDRRLTTDTQYF
TRBV9	TRBJ1-2	NA	TRBD1	TGTGCCAGCAGCCCCCGGACAGGGTATGGCTACACCTTC	CASSPRTGYGYTF
TRBV27	TRBJ2-7	NA	NA	TGTGCCAGCCTTCAACTACCGCAGGGCGAGCAGTACTTC	CASLQLPQGEQYF
TRBV12-5	TRBJ2-1	NA	NA	TGTGCTAGTGGTTTGGTATTGGGGGAGGTGGGTATCAGTGAGCAGTTCTTC	CASGLVLGEVGISEQFF
TRBV9	TRBJ2-3	NA	NA	TGTGCCAGCAGCTCCGTACGGGCAGATACGCAGTATTTT	CASSSVRADTQYF
TRBV5-1	TRBJ1-2	NA	NA	TGCGCCAGCAGCTTAACAGGGTCTACTAACTATGGCTACACCTTC	CASSLTGSTNYGYTF
TRBV7-3	TRBJ2-3	NA	NA	TGTGCCAGCAGCTTAAGGGGCGGGGTAGATACGCAGTATTTT	CASSLRGGVDTQYF
TRBV5-1	TRBJ2-5	NA	NA	TGCGCCAGCAGCAATCCTGGGGGGGAGACCCAGTACTTC	CASSNPGGETQYF
TRBV30	TRBJ2-1	once	TRBD1	TGTGCCTGGAGTGTTGAAAGGGGGCTGTACAATGAGCAGTTCTTC	CAWSVERGLYNEQFF
TRBV28	TRBJ2-1	NA	TRBD1	TGTGCCAGCTCCGGGACAGGGGTGGCTGAGCAGTTCTTC	CASSGTGVAEQFF
TRBV5-4	TRBJ1-1	NA	NA	TGTGCCAGCAGCTTGGCCGAGACAGGCAACACTGAAGCTTTCTTT	CASSLAETGNTEAFF
TRBV28	TRBJ2-1	NA	NA	TGTGCCAGCGAAGGTCCGGCCGGGTACAATGAGCAGTTCTTC	CASEGPAGYNEQFF
TRBV7-2	TRBJ2-1	NA	NA	TGTGCCAGCAGCTTGAGAAATGAGCAGTTCTTC	CASSLRNEQFF
TRBV10-3	TRBJ1-4	NA	TRBD1	TGTGCCATCAGTGAGTCGGGGCAGGGGGCGAGAGAAAAACTGTTTTTT	CAISESGQGAREKLFF
TRBV5-4	TRBJ2-7	few	TRBD2	TGTGCCAGCAGCTCCAGCGGGAGAAGCGAGCAGTACTTC	CASSSSGRSEQYF
TRBV28	TRBJ1-4	NA	NA	TGTGCCAGCAGAAAAATCGACCGTAATGAAAAACTGTTTTTT	CASRKIDRNEKLFF
TRBV9	TRBJ2-3	NA	TRBD2	TGTGCCAGCAGCGTAGGCCCTAGCGGGAGTAGGAGAACAGATACGCAGTATTTT	CASSVGPSGSRRTDTQYF
TRBV9	TRBJ2-1	NA	NA	TGTGCCAGCAGCGTAGTGGATTTGGGGGTGGGTGAGCAGTTCTTC	CASSVVDLGVGEQFF
TRBV28	TRBJ1-2	NA	NA	TGTGCCAGCAGTTTAGGTACACGGGGCTCCTTGGGAGGCTACACCTTC	CASSLGTRGSLGGYTF